Listed below are T cell receptor beta chains from one sample, sequenced in a study of cytomegalovirus exposure and HLA in healthy donors. Here immunoSEQ multiplex PCR was the method, and the copy in TCRdb shows in-frame clones only, minus some. Here the sample spans roughly 130,000 clones, about 88% being singletons. Sequences were obtained from PBMCs. The source is a man aged 25-40 years in good health and CMV-seronegative. Each CDR3 is given with its conserved first and last residue. D genes are given only for firm matches. Only some rows state a clone size, as once, few, many or a class for expanded clones.

J gene: TRBJ1-2
D gene: NA
clone size: NA
V gene: TRBV19
CDR3 length: 16
CDR3 DNA: TGTGCCAGTAGTATTAAGTTACAGGCGACTAACTATGGCTACACCTTC
CDR3 protein: CASSIKLQATNYGYTF

J gene: TRBJ1-1
D gene: NA
clone size: NA
V gene: TRBV7-2
CDR3 length: 12
CDR3 DNA: TGTGCCAGCAGCTTTTCAGGGTTAAGGGCTTTCTTT
CDR3 protein: CASSFSGLRAFF

J gene: TRBJ1-5
D gene: TRBD1
clone size: NA
V gene: TRBV7-2
CDR3 length: 14
CDR3 DNA: TGTGCCAGCAGCTTATTGTCCAGGGGGCACGGGTTGCATTTT
CDR3 protein: CASSLLSRGHGLHF

J gene: TRBJ1-5
D gene: TRBD1
clone size: NA
V gene: TRBV6-5
CDR3 length: 14
CDR3 DNA: TGTGCCAGCGCGGCGGGACAGAGGAATCAGCCCCAGCATTTT
CDR3 protein: CASAAGQRNQPQHF

J gene: TRBJ2-2
D gene: NA
clone size: NA
V gene: TRBV7-2
CDR3 length: 13
CDR3 DNA: TGTGCCAGCAGCTTAGCGGGAGCCGGGGAGCTGTTTTTT
CDR3 protein: CASSLAGAGELFF

J gene: TRBJ2-7
D gene: NA
clone size: NA
V gene: TRBV11-2
CDR3 length: 13
CDR3 DNA: TGTGCCAGCAGCTTCCAGTCCTCCTACGAGCAGTACTTC
CDR3 protein: CASSFQSSYEQYF

J gene: TRBJ2-2
D gene: TRBD2
clone size: NA
V gene: TRBV9
CDR3 length: 16
CDR3 DNA: TGTGCCAGCAGCGTAGCTAGCGGGAGGGGGACCGGGGAGCTGTTTTTT
CDR3 protein: CASSVASGRGTGELFF

J gene: TRBJ1-1
D gene: NA
clone size: NA
V gene: TRBV7-9
CDR3 length: 16
CDR3 DNA: TGTGCCAGCAGAATATCACCAGGGGCGGGGAACACTGAAGCTTTCTTT
CDR3 protein: CASRISPGAGNTEAFF

J gene: TRBJ2-1
D gene: TRBD2
clone size: NA
V gene: TRBV29-1
CDR3 length: 13
CDR3 DNA: TGCAGCGTCCCTAGCGGTTCCTACAATGAGCAGTTCTTC
CDR3 protein: CSVPSGSYNEQFF

J gene: TRBJ1-2
D gene: NA
clone size: NA
V gene: TRBV7-9
CDR3 length: 14
CDR3 DNA: TGTGCCAGCAGCTTTTCGACAGGCGCTATCTACTACACCTTC
CDR3 protein: CASSFSTGAIYYTF

J gene: TRBJ2-7
D gene: TRBD1
clone size: NA
V gene: TRBV30
CDR3 length: 14
CDR3 DNA: TGTGCCTGGAGTGTCGGACAGGGGCTAAACGAGCAGTACTTC
CDR3 protein: CAWSVGQGLNEQYF

J gene: TRBJ2-1
D gene: NA
clone size: NA
V gene: TRBV5-1
CDR3 length: 15
CDR3 DNA: TGCGCCAGCAGCTCGACCGGGACAACCGGGAATGAGCAGTTCTTC
CDR3 protein: CASSSTGTTGNEQFF

J gene: TRBJ2-3
D gene: TRBD1
clone size: NA
V gene: TRBV5-1
CDR3 length: 15
CDR3 DNA: TGCGCCAGCAGCTCGACAGGGGGCGCCCCAGATACGCAGTATTTT
CDR3 protein: CASSSTGGAPDTQYF

J gene: TRBJ2-1
D gene: NA
clone size: NA
V gene: TRBV14
CDR3 length: 16
CDR3 DNA: TGTGCCAGCAGCCAAGAGTGGGAGGACTTCCCCAATGAGCAGTTCTTC
CDR3 protein: CASSQEWEDFPNEQFF

J gene: TRBJ2-3
D gene: TRBD1
clone size: once
V gene: TRBV7-7
CDR3 length: 13
CDR3 DNA: TGTGCCAGCAGCTTAGCGAGACAGGGAAGAATGTATTTT
CDR3 protein: CASSLARQGRMYF

J gene: TRBJ2-2
D gene: TRBD2
clone size: NA
V gene: TRBV6-4
CDR3 length: 15
CDR3 DNA: TGTGCCAGCAAGGCGGGAGGCGCGAACACCGGGGAGCTGTTTTTT
CDR3 protein: CASKAGGANTGELFF

J gene: TRBJ1-3
D gene: NA
clone size: once
V gene: TRBV28
CDR3 length: 12
CDR3 DNA: TGTGCCAGCAGGGAGAATGGAAACACCATATATTTT
CDR3 protein: CASRENGNTIYF

J gene: TRBJ2-1
D gene: TRBD1
clone size: NA
V gene: TRBV18
CDR3 length: 15
CDR3 DNA: TGTGCCAGCTCACCAAACGACAGGGGAGTCAATGAGCAGTTCTTC
CDR3 protein: CASSPNDRGVNEQFF

J gene: TRBJ2-5
D gene: NA
clone size: NA
V gene: TRBV5-4
CDR3 length: 15
CDR3 DNA: TGTGCCAGCAGCCGTAATTTGGACTTCCAAGAGACCCAGTACTTC
CDR3 protein: CASSRNLDFQETQYF

J gene: TRBJ2-1
D gene: NA
clone size: once
V gene: TRBV10-3
CDR3 length: 14
CDR3 DNA: TGTGCCATCAGGTCAGGCCTCACCTACAATGAGCAGTTCTTC
CDR3 protein: CAIRSGLTYNEQFF

J gene: TRBJ1-2
D gene: TRBD1
clone size: NA
V gene: TRBV5-1
CDR3 length: 16
CDR3 DNA: TGCGCCAGCAGCTCTAGGACAGGGGGCTTTCGAAGTGGCTACACCTTC
CDR3 protein: CASSSRTGGFRSGYTF

J gene: TRBJ1-4
D gene: NA
clone size: once
V gene: TRBV4-3
CDR3 length: 14
CDR3 DNA: TGCGCCAGCAGCCAAGCCGGACAGAGTGAAAAACTGTTTTTT
CDR3 protein: CASSQAGQSEKLFF

J gene: TRBJ1-1
D gene: NA
clone size: NA
V gene: TRBV5-1
CDR3 length: 14
CDR3 DNA: TGCGCCAGCAGCTCGTACACAGGGAACACTGAAGCTTTCTTT
CDR3 protein: CASSSYTGNTEAFF

J gene: TRBJ1-4
D gene: TRBD1
clone size: NA
V gene: TRBV5-6
CDR3 length: 17
CDR3 DNA: TGTGCCAGCAGCTTGGGGCCCGACAGGGAAGATAATGAAAAACTGTTTTTT
CDR3 protein: CASSLGPDREDNEKLFF

J gene: TRBJ1-4
D gene: TRBD1
clone size: NA
V gene: TRBV5-1
CDR3 length: 14
CDR3 DNA: TGCGCCAGCAGCCGGGGACAGGGTAATGAAAAACTGTTTTTT
CDR3 protein: CASSRGQGNEKLFF

J gene: TRBJ1-1
D gene: TRBD1
clone size: NA
V gene: TRBV6-1
CDR3 length: 15
CDR3 DNA: TGTGCCAGCAGCAGTCAGGACAGGGAGAGTACTGAAGCTTTCTTT
CDR3 protein: CASSSQDRESTEAFF

J gene: TRBJ1-1
D gene: TRBD1
clone size: NA
V gene: TRBV18
CDR3 length: 14
CDR3 DNA: TGTGCCAGCTCACAGACAGGGGCTGACACTGAAGCTTTCTTT
CDR3 protein: CASSQTGADTEAFF

J gene: TRBJ2-2
D gene: NA
clone size: NA
V gene: TRBV18
CDR3 length: 15
CDR3 DNA: TGTGCCAGCTCCCCCTCCGTAGCGAACACCGGGGAGCTGTTTTTT
CDR3 protein: CASSPSVANTGELFF

J gene: TRBJ1-4
D gene: NA
clone size: few
V gene: TRBV6-5
CDR3 length: 15
CDR3 DNA: TGTGCCAGCAGCCTCCAGGCAGGAAAATATGAAAAACTGTTTTTT
CDR3 protein: CASSLQAGKYEKLFF

J gene: TRBJ2-1
D gene: TRBD2
clone size: NA
V gene: TRBV7-6
CDR3 length: 15
CDR3 DNA: TGTGCCAGCAGCAACGGACTAGTCTCCTACAATGAGCAGTTCTTC
CDR3 protein: CASSNGLVSYNEQFF

J gene: TRBJ1-5
D gene: NA
clone size: NA
V gene: TRBV19
CDR3 length: 13
CDR3 DNA: TGTGCCAGTAGTATGAACAGCCTCCAGCCCCAGCATTTT
CDR3 protein: CASSMNSLQPQHF

J gene: TRBJ1-2
D gene: TRBD1
clone size: once
V gene: TRBV7-2
CDR3 length: 14
CDR3 DNA: TGTGCCAGCAGCTTAGGACAGGGGGAGGATGGCTACACCTTC
CDR3 protein: CASSLGQGEDGYTF

J gene: TRBJ2-5
D gene: NA
clone size: NA
V gene: TRBV5-6
CDR3 length: 13
CDR3 DNA: TGTGCCAGCAGTTCCGACAGGTCCGGGACCCAGTACTTC
CDR3 protein: CASSSDRSGTQYF

J gene: TRBJ1-2
D gene: NA
clone size: NA
V gene: TRBV5-1
CDR3 length: 13
CDR3 DNA: TGCGCCAGCAGCCTCGGGGGGGCGGAAGGCTACACCTTC
CDR3 protein: CASSLGGAEGYTF

J gene: TRBJ1-4
D gene: TRBD1
clone size: NA
V gene: TRBV9
CDR3 length: 16
CDR3 DNA: TGTGCCAGCAGCCCCCAGACAGGGGAGGTCGGCGAAAAACTGTTTTTT
CDR3 protein: CASSPQTGEVGEKLFF

J gene: TRBJ2-7
D gene: TRBD1
clone size: once
V gene: TRBV27
CDR3 length: 13
CDR3 DNA: TGTGCCAGCAGGACGGGGACAGCCTACGAGCAGTACTTC
CDR3 protein: CASRTGTAYEQYF

J gene: TRBJ2-7
D gene: NA
clone size: NA
V gene: TRBV11-2
CDR3 length: 15
CDR3 DNA: TGTGCCAGCAGCCTCAGATCACGGAGAGGGTACGAGCAGTACTTC
CDR3 protein: CASSLRSRRGYEQYF

J gene: TRBJ1-1
D gene: TRBD1
clone size: NA
V gene: TRBV28
CDR3 length: 15
CDR3 DNA: TGTGCCAGCAGTCCTTCTACAGGGGGTATAGCTGAAGCTTTCTTT
CDR3 protein: CASSPSTGGIAEAFF

J gene: TRBJ1-1
D gene: NA
clone size: NA
V gene: TRBV5-4
CDR3 length: 14
CDR3 DNA: TGTGCCAGCAGCTTAGGGGGGGCGGACACTGAAGCTTTCTTT
CDR3 protein: CASSLGGADTEAFF

J gene: TRBJ2-7
D gene: NA
clone size: NA
V gene: TRBV29-1
CDR3 length: 14
CDR3 DNA: TGCAGCGTTGACTCACAGGACAGCTCCTACGAGCAGTACTTC
CDR3 protein: CSVDSQDSSYEQYF

J gene: TRBJ1-5
D gene: NA
clone size: NA
V gene: TRBV7-2
CDR3 length: 14
CDR3 DNA: TGTGCCAGCAGCCCTACAGTAAGCAATCAGCCCCAGCATTTT
CDR3 protein: CASSPTVSNQPQHF

J gene: TRBJ2-7
D gene: TRBD2
clone size: few
V gene: TRBV2
CDR3 length: 12
CDR3 DNA: TGTGCCAGCAGTGCGGGTAGCGGGGGGACGTACTTC
CDR3 protein: CASSAGSGGTYF

J gene: TRBJ2-2
D gene: NA
clone size: NA
V gene: TRBV29-1
CDR3 length: 14
CDR3 DNA: TGCAGCCCCCTTCCCGTCGAGGAGGGCGGGGAGCTGTTTTTT
CDR3 protein: CSPLPVEEGGELFF

J gene: TRBJ2-3
D gene: NA
clone size: NA
V gene: TRBV9
CDR3 length: 15
CDR3 DNA: TGTGCCAGCAGCCCTTCGGTAGCCCGCACAGATACGCAGTATTTT
CDR3 protein: CASSPSVARTDTQYF

J gene: TRBJ2-7
D gene: TRBD1
clone size: NA
V gene: TRBV7-9
CDR3 length: 17
CDR3 DNA: TGTGCCAGCAGCTTCCCCACCGGGACAGGGGGCATCTACGAGCAGTACTTC
CDR3 protein: CASSFPTGTGGIYEQYF

J gene: TRBJ2-1
D gene: TRBD1
clone size: NA
V gene: TRBV27
CDR3 length: 15
CDR3 DNA: TGTGCCAGCAGCCCCCGCAAAACAGGGGAAAGGGAGCAGTTCTTC
CDR3 protein: CASSPRKTGEREQFF

J gene: TRBJ1-1
D gene: TRBD1
clone size: NA
V gene: TRBV6-1
CDR3 length: 12
CDR3 DNA: TGTGCCAGCACGGGGCGACAGGGCCAAGCTTTCTTT
CDR3 protein: CASTGRQGQAFF

J gene: TRBJ1-1
D gene: TRBD1
clone size: few
V gene: TRBV10-1
CDR3 length: 16
CDR3 DNA: TGCGCCAGCAGTGATAGTGAAGACAGGGGGCTTACTGAAGCTTTCTTT
CDR3 protein: CASSDSEDRGLTEAFF

J gene: TRBJ2-7
D gene: NA
clone size: once
V gene: TRBV29-1
CDR3 length: 17
CDR3 DNA: TGCAGCGTTGAAGAGTTCTCCCCCCACCGGTCTCTTTACGAGCAGTACTTC
CDR3 protein: CSVEEFSPHRSLYEQYF

J gene: TRBJ1-2
D gene: NA
clone size: NA
V gene: TRBV9
CDR3 length: 15
CDR3 DNA: TGTGCCAGCAGCGTAAATGTCAGGGGAGACTATGGCTACACCTTC
CDR3 protein: CASSVNVRGDYGYTF

J gene: TRBJ2-1
D gene: TRBD2
clone size: once
V gene: TRBV4-3
CDR3 length: 17
CDR3 DNA: TGCGCCAGCAGCCAAGATGGGAGCGGGAAGACCTACAATGAGCAGTTCTTC
CDR3 protein: CASSQDGSGKTYNEQFF

J gene: TRBJ1-1
D gene: NA
clone size: NA
V gene: TRBV29-1
CDR3 length: 12
CDR3 DNA: TGCAGCGTTGGCAGGGGGAACACTGAAGCTTTCTTT
CDR3 protein: CSVGRGNTEAFF

J gene: TRBJ2-7
D gene: NA
clone size: NA
V gene: TRBV11-3
CDR3 length: 14
CDR3 DNA: TGTGCCAGCAGCTCCCGGGACAAATCCTACGAGCAGTACTTC
CDR3 protein: CASSSRDKSYEQYF

J gene: TRBJ2-7
D gene: NA
clone size: NA
V gene: TRBV5-1
CDR3 length: 17
CDR3 DNA: TGCGCCAGCAGCTTGGCCTCGAACGTTCCCGGACAGAACGAGCAGTACTTC
CDR3 protein: CASSLASNVPGQNEQYF

J gene: TRBJ1-1
D gene: NA
clone size: NA
V gene: TRBV5-6
CDR3 length: 15
CDR3 DNA: TGTGCCAGCTTTCCGGGTTCTTTTATGAACACTGAAGCTTTCTTT
CDR3 protein: CASFPGSFMNTEAFF

J gene: TRBJ2-1
D gene: NA
clone size: NA
V gene: TRBV5-6
CDR3 length: 17
CDR3 DNA: TGTGCCAGCAGCTCCCTTGGGAGCGGCAGCTCCTACAATGAGCAGTTCTTC
CDR3 protein: CASSSLGSGSSYNEQFF

J gene: TRBJ1-2
D gene: NA
clone size: NA
V gene: TRBV5-1
CDR3 length: 15
CDR3 DNA: TGCGCCAGCAGCGGCTCCAGGGTCGGGAGCTATGGCTACACCTTC
CDR3 protein: CASSGSRVGSYGYTF

J gene: TRBJ1-2
D gene: TRBD1
clone size: NA
V gene: TRBV18
CDR3 length: 13
CDR3 DNA: TGTGCCAGCTCACCAACGACAGGGGAGGGTTACACCTTC
CDR3 protein: CASSPTTGEGYTF

J gene: TRBJ1-5
D gene: NA
clone size: NA
V gene: TRBV18
CDR3 length: 14
CDR3 DNA: TGTGCCAGCTCCCCTAATTATAGCAATCAGCCCCAGCATTTT
CDR3 protein: CASSPNYSNQPQHF